This T cell receptor (beta chain) was obtained from a study of T cell repertoires in cytomegalovirus infection. Study information: Indications of both CMV infection and matching HLA type were provided by public TCR beta signatures. Regarding the study as a whole: Cumulative public TCR beta family frequency identified carriers of CMV plus the relevant HLA.

On this clonotype itself: Its specificity is not known.

The germline gives CDR1 MDHEN, CDR2 SYDVKM. CDR3 length: 14 residues. V was clipped by 3 bases and J by 3 bases, with 11 bases between them. TCRdb re-called the reads with MiXCR, one entry per CDR3 protein. The table has more than 140,000 distinct CDR3 sequences, 5% to 6.5% seen once. The sequencing sample was made of PBMCs. This chain joins TRBV28 and TRBJ1-2; the D gene is possibly TRBD1 (5 bases). This receptor was taken from a human donor in good health (CMV status not recorded). Some clones in this sample may be carry-over from other donors' samples. CDR3 loop: CASSFKTAYYGYTF. CDR3 nucleotide sequence: TGTGCCAGCAGTTTTAAGACAGCATACTATGGCTACACCTTC.